The sequence of this TCR beta chain was determined in a study of identical twins. General study findings and limits: Insertions were reduced in abundant cord blood beta clonotypes but not in memory repertoires.

This clonotype was found many times. Its target is unknown. The CDR3 is 17 amino acids. Deletions cut 5 bases from V and 0 bases from J, with 17 bases between. One entry per CDR3 protein, called by TCRdb with MiXCR from the 5' RACE reads. The sample consists of about 920,000 distinct CDR3 sequences, 10% to 15% of them appearing once. This same sample was also part of a study on yellow fever vaccine responses in identical twins.

V is TRBV12-3 or TRBV12-4 and J is TRBJ2-4; D might be TRBD2 (6 bases). The sequenced sample was PBMCs. This sequence was found in a woman younger than 30 in good health. The CDR3 loop reads CASSPQGGSTAKNIQYF. The CDR3 DNA reads as TGTGCCAGCAGTCCGCAGGGAGGTTCGACAGCCAAAAACATTCAGTACTTC.